This TCR beta chain was identified in a study of blood T cell repertoires in COVID-19. V lost 7 bases and J lost 5, with 20 bases in between. Germline CDR1 SGHVS, CDR2 FNYEAQ. The CDR3 has 15 amino acids. Clones were sequenced by immunoSEQ multiplex PCR, and TCRdb holds only the in-frame ones, with some missing. The sample includes some 250,000 clones, around 90% seen only once; the top ten take approximately 0.8%. Sequencing was done on a sample of peripheral blood. The sequence derives from a woman younger than 45 with acute or convalescent COVID-19. The chain combines TRBV7-6 with TRBJ2-5; possible D gene TRBD2, 5 bases. DNA of the CDR3: TGTGCCAGCACCGAGTTCGGGGTCCTCGGGGAGACCCAGTACTTC. Translation gives CASTEFGVLGETQYF.